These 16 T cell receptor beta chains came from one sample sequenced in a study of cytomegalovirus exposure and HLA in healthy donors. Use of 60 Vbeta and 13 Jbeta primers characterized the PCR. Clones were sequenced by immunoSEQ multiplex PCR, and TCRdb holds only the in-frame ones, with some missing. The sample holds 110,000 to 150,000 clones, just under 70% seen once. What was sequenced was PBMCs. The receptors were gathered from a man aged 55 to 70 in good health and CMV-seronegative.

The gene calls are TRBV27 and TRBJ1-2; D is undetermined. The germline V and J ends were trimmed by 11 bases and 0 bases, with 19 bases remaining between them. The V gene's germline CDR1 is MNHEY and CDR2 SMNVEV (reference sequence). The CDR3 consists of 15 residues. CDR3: CAVGAAPLANYGYTF. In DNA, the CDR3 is TGTGCCGTCGGAGCAGCCCCTTTAGCTAACTATGGCTACACCTTC.

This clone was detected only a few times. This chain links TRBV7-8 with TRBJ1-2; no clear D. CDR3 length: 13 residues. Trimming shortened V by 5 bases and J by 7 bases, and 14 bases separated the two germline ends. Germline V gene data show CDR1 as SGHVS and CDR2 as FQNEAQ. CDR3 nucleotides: TGTGCCAGCAGCCTAGGGCCCTCGCCTGGCTACACCTTC. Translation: CASSLGPSPGYTF.

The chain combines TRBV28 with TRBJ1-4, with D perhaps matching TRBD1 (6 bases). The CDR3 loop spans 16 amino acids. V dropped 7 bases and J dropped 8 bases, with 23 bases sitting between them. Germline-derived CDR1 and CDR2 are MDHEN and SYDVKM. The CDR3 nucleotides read TGTGCCAGCAAAGGGGGAGACGGGGGGCCGGAGGAAAAACTGTTTTTT. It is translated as CASKGGDGGPEEKLFF.

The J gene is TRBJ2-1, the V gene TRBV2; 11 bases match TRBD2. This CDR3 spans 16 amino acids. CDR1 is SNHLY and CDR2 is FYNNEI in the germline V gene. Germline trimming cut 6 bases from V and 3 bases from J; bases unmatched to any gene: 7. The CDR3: CASRVELAGVYNEQFF. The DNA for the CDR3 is TGTGCCAGCAGGGTCGAACTAGCGGGAGTCTACAATGAGCAGTTCTTC.

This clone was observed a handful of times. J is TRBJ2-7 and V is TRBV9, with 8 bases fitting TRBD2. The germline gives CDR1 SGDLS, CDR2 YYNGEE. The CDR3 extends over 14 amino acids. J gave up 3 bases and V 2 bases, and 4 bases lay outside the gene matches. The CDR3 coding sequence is TGTGCCAGCAGCGTCAGCGGGAGCGACTACGAGCAGTACTTC. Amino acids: CASSVSGSDYEQYF. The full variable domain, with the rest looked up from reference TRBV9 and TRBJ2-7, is DSGVTQTPKHLITATGQRVTLRCSPRSGDLSVYWYQQSLDQGLQFLIQYYNGEERAKGNILERFSAQQFPDLHSELNLSSLELGDSALYFCASSVSGSDYEQYFGPGTRLTVT.

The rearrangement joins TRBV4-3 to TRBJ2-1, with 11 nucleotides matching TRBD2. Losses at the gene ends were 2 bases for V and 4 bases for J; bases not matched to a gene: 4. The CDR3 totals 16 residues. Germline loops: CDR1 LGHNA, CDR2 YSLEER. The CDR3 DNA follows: TGCGCCAGCAGCCAAAGTCCTAGCGGGAGGTACAATGAGCAGTTCTTC. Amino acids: CASSQSPSGRYNEQFF.

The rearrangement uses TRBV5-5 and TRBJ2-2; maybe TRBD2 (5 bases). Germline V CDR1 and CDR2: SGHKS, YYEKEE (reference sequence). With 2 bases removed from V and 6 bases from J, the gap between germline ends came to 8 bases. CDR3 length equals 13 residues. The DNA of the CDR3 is TGTGCCAGCAGCTTTGACGGGGCCGGGGAGCTGTTTTTT. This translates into CASSFDGAGELFF.

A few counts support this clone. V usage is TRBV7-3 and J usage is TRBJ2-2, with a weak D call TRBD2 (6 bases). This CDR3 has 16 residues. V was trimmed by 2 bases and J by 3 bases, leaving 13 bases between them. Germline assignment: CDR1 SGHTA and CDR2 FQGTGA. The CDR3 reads CASSLARGGDTGELFF. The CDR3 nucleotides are TGTGCCAGCAGCTTAGCTCGGGGAGGAGACACCGGGGAGCTGTTTTTT.

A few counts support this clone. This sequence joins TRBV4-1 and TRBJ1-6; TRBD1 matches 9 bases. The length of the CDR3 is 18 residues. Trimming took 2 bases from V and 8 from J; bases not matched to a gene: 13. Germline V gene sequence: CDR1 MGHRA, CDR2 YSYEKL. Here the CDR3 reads CASSQTGTGSGWDSPLHF. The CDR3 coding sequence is TGCGCCAGCAGCCAAACCGGGACAGGGAGTGGCTGGGATTCACCCCTCCACTTT.

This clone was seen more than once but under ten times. Written as DNA, the CDR3 is TGTGCCAGCAGTTCACAGGGTGACTATGGCTACACCTTC. Its protein is CASSSQGDYGYTF. The rearrangement uses TRBV28 and TRBJ1-2; possibly TRBD1 for D (6 bases). There are 13 residues in the CDR3. The germline V and J ends were trimmed by 4 bases and 3 bases, with 9 bases remaining between them. CDR1 is MDHEN, CDR2 SYDVKM, per germline.

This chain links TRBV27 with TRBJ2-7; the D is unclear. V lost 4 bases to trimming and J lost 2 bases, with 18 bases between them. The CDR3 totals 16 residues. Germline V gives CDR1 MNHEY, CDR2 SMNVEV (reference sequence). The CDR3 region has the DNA TGTGCCAGCAGTTCACACACAGAGAGAAAGACCTACGAGCAGTACTTC. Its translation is CASSSHTERKTYEQYF.

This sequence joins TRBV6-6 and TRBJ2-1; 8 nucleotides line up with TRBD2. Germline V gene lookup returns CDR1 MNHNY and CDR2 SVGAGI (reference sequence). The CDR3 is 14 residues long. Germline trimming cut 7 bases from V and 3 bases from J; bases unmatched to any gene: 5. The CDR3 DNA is TGTGCCAGCACCCTTAGCGGGATCTACAATGAGCAGTTCTTC. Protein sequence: CASTLSGIYNEQFF.

As DNA, the CDR3 is TGTGCCAGTAGTATAGTTGCGGGAGGCTTCACCGGGGAGCTGTTTTTT. It specifies CASSIVAGGFTGELFF. The chain is built from TRBV19 and TRBJ2-2; TRBD2 matches at 8 bases. V trimming: 1 base; J trimming: 4 bases; junction bases outside the gene matches: 5. This CDR3 spans 16 amino acids. Germline-derived CDR1 and CDR2 are LNHDA and SQIVND (reference sequence).

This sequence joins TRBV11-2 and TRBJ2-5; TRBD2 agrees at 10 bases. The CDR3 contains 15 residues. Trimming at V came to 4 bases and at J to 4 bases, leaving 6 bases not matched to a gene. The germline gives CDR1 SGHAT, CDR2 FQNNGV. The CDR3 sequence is CASSSETSGSETQYF. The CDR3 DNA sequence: TGTGCCAGCAGCTCCGAGACTAGCGGGTCAGAGACCCAGTACTTC.

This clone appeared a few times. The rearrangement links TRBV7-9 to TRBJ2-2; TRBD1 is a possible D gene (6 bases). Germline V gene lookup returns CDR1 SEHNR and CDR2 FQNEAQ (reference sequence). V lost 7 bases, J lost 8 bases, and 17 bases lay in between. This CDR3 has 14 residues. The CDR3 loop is CASKSEGQTGELFF. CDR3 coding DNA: TGTGCCAGCAAGAGCGAGGGACAAACGGGGGAGCTGTTTTTT.

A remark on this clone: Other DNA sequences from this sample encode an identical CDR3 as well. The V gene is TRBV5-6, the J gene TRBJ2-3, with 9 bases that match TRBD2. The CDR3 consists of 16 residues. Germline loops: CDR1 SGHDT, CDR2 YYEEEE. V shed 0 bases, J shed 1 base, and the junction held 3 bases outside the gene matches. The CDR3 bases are TGTGCCAGCAGCTTGGAACTAGCGGGTCGCACAGATACGCAGTATTTT. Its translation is CASSLELAGRTDTQYF.